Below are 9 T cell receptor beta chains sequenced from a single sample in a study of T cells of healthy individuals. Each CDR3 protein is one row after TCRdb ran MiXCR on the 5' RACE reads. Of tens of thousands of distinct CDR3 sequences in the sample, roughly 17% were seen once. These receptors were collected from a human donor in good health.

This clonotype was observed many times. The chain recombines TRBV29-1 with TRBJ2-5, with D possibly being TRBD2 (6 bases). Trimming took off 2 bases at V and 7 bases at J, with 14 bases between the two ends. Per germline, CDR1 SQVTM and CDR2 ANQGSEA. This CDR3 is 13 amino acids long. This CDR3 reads CSVERGLKGTQYF. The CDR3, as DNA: TGCAGCGTTGAACGGGGGTTGAAGGGGACCCAGTACTTC.

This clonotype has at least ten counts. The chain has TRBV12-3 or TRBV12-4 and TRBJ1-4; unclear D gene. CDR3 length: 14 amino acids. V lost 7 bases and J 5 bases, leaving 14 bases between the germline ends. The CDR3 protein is CASKRTSNNEKLFF. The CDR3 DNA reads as TGTGCCAGCAAACGGACCTCAAACAATGAAAAACTGTTTTTT.

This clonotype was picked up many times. The chain's CDR3 is CASSDLGGSAGNEQFF. For the CDR3, the DNA is TGTGCCAGCAGCGACCTGGGGGGCTCGGCCGGCAATGAGCAGTTCTTC. The gene calls are TRBV7-9 and TRBJ2-1, with D possibly called TRBD1 or TRBD2 (6 bases each). CDR3 size: 16 residues. CDR1 is SEHNR, CDR2 FQNEAQ, per germline (reference sequence). Deletions cut 5 bases from V and 6 bases from J, with 20 bases between.

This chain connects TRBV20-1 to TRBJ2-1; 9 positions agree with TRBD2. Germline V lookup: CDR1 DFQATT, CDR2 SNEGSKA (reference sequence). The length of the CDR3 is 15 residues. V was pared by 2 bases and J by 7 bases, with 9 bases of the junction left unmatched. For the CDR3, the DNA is TGCAGTGCTAGACACTCCAGCGGGGGGCCGAATGAGCAGTTCTTC. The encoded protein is CSARHSSGGPNEQFF.

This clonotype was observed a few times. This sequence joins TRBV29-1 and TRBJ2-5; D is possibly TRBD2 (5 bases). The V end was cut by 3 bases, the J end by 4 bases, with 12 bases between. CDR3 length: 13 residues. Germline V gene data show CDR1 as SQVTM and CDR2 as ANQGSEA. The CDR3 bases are TGCAGCGTTGATTCAAAAGGACTAGAGACCCAGTACTTC. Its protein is CSVDSKGLETQYF. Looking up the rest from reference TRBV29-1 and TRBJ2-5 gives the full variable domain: SAVISQKPSRDICQRGTSLTIQCQVDSQVTMMFWYRQQPGQSLTLIATANQGSEATYESGFVIDKFPISRPNLTFSTLTVSNMSPEDSSIYLCSVDSKGLETQYFGPGTRLLVL.

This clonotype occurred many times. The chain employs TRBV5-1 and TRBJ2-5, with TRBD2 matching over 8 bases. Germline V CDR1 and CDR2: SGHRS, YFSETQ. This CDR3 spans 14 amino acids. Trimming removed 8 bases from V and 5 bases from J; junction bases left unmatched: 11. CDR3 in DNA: TGCGCCAGTACCTCCGGGGGGGCATGGGAGACCCAGTACTTC. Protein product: CASTSGGAWETQYF.

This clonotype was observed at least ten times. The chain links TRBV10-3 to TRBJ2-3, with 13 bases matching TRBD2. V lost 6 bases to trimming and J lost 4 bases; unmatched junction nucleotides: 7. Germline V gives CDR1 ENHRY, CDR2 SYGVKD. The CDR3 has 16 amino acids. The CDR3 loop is CAIRDPGTSGADTQYF. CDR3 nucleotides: TGTGCCATCAGAGACCCCGGGACTAGCGGGGCAGATACGCAGTATTTT.

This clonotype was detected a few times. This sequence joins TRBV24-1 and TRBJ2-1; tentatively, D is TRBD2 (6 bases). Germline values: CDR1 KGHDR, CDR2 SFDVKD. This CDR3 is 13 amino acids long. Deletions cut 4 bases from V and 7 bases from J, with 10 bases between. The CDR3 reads CATSEPGVNEQFF. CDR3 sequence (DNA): TGTGCCACCAGTGAGCCGGGAGTAAATGAGCAGTTCTTC.

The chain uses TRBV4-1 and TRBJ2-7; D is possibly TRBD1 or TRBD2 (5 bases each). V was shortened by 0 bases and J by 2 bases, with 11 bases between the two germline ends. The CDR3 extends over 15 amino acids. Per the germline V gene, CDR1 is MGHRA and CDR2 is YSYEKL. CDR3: CASSQEPGPTYEQYF. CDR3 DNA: TGCGCCAGCAGCCAAGAACCGGGACCTACCTACGAGCAGTACTTC.